This T cell receptor (beta chain) comes out of a study of blood T cell repertoires in COVID-19. Overall study context: Collection of acute and convalescent COVID-19 samples took place in the United States, Italy and Spain.

Study processing details: Reference gene primer amplification gave nucleated cell count estimates. Profiled with immunoSEQ multiplex PCR; TCRdb holds only in-frame clones, not every one. Clone size and V and J calls were adopted from that table, with D and trimming inferred from the DNA. The sample includes about 300,000 clones, about 88% of them seen just once. Sequenced sample: peripheral blood. The clonotype was recovered from a man in his 70s with acute or convalescent COVID-19.

CDR3 region: CASSTEGTEAFF. In DNA, the CDR3 is TGTGCCAGCAGCACTGAGGGAACTGAAGCTTTCTTT. The chain uses TRBV3-1 (or the pseudogene TRBV3-2) and TRBJ1-1, with unresolved D. The germline V gene has CDR1 LGHDT and CDR2 YNNKEL (reference sequence). The V end lost 5 bases, the J end lost 5 bases, and 9 bases lay between the germline ends. The CDR3 is 12 residues long.